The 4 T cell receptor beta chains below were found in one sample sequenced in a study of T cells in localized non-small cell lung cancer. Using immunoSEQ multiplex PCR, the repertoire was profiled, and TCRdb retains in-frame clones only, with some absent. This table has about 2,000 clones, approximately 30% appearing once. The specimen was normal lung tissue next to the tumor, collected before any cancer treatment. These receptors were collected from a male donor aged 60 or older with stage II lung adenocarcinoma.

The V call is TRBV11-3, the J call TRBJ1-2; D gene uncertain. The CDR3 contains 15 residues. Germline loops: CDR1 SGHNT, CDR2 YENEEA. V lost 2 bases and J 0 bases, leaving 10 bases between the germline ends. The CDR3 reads CASSLKTLTNYGYTF. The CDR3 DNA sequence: TGTGCCAGCAGCTTAAAGACACTGACTAACTATGGCTACACCTTC.

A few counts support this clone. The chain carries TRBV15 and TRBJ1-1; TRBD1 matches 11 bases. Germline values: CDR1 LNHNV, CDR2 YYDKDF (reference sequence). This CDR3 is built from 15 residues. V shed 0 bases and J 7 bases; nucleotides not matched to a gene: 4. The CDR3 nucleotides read TGTGCCACCAGCAGAGAGGACAGGGGGCGTAATGAAGCTTTCTTT. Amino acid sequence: CATSREDRGRNEAFF.

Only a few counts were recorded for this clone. The CDR3 spells CASSPWGETEAFF. CDR3 bases: TGTGCCAGCTCACCATGGGGGGAGACTGAAGCTTTCTTT. This chain joins TRBV18 and TRBJ1-1, with D maybe TRBD1 (5 bases). V was trimmed by 2 bases and J by 5 bases, leaving 9 bases between them. Germline lookup yields CDR1 KGHSH and CDR2 LQKENI. This CDR3 contains 13 residues.

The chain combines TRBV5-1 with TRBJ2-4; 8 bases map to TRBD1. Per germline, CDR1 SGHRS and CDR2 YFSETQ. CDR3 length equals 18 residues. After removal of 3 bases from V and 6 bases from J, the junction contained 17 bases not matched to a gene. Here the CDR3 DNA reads TGCGCCAGCAGCTCTACTAGGACAGGGCCCTCAGCGGGAAACATTCAGTACTTC. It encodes CASSSTRTGPSAGNIQYF.